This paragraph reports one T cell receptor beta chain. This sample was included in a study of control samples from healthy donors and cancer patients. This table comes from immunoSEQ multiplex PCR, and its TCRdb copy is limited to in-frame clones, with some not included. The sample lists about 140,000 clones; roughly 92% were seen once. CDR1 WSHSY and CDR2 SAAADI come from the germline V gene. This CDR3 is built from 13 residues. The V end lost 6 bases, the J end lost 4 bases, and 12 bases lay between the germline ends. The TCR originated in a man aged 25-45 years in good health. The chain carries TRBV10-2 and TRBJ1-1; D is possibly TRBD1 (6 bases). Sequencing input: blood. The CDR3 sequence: CASRQGSSTEAFF. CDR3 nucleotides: TGCGCCAGCAGACAGGGTTCGTCCACTGAAGCTTTCTTT.